The 27 T cell receptor beta chains reported below all come from one sample, sequenced in a study of OX40 agonist ivuxolimab in advanced cancers. Measured with immunoSEQ multiplex PCR; TCRdb has only the in-frame clones, and not every one. The sample contains roughly 100,000 clones, approximately 94% of which appear only once. Sequencing used CD4+ or CD8+ T cells sorted from blood, obtained in a trial of the OX40 agonist ivuxolimab. Source of these receptors: an adult with an advanced solid tumor such as melanoma, head and neck, liver or kidney cancer.

The V call is TRBV11-2, the J call TRBJ1-4; maybe TRBD1 (5 bases). With 1 base removed from V and 8 bases from J, the gap between germline ends came to 11 bases. Germline V gene sequence: CDR1 SGHAT, CDR2 FQNNGV. This CDR3 has 14 residues. CDR3 DNA sequence: TGTGCCAGCAGCTTAGGGCAGGGTCGGGAAAAACTGTTTTTT. It translates to CASSLGQGREKLFF.

The rearrangement links TRBV27 to TRBJ1-4; perhaps TRBD1 as D (6 bases). Germline V lookup: CDR1 MNHEY, CDR2 SMNVEV (reference sequence). V shed 5 bases and J shed 5 bases, with 24 bases lying between them. CDR3 length equals 18 residues. CDR3 DNA: TGTGCCAGCAGTCCCGCAGGCGGGGGCCCTCCCTTCAATGAAAAACTGTTTTTT. This translates into CASSPAGGGPPFNEKLFF.

A single count supports this clone. The chain employs TRBV7-9 and TRBJ2-3, with 9 bases that match TRBD1. V gave up 1 base and J gave up 6 bases; unmatched junction bases: 5. The CDR3 runs to 15 residues. The germline V gene encodes CDR1 SEHNR and CDR2 FQNEAQ (reference sequence). The CDR3 loop is CASSLVDRGLDTQYF. The CDR3, as DNA: TGTGCCAGCAGCTTAGTTGACAGGGGGTTGGATACGCAGTATTTT.

The chain uses TRBV7-9 and TRBJ2-7; 8 bases fit TRBD2. The CDR3 sequence is 16 residues long. CDR1 and CDR2 (germline): SEHNR, FQNEAQ (reference sequence). Losses at the gene ends were 5 bases for V and 0 bases for J; bases not matched to a gene: 9. CDR3 sequence reads: CASSQGLGMSSYEQYF. For the CDR3, the DNA is TGTGCCAGCAGCCAGGGACTAGGTATGAGCTCCTACGAGCAGTACTTC.

The chain links TRBV29-1 to TRBJ1-4; possible D gene TRBD1, 5 bases. Looked up from germline, CDR1 is SQVTM and CDR2 is ANQGSEA. The CDR3 spans 16 residues. Trimming stripped 5 bases from V and 3 bases from J, with 19 bases between. The CDR3 region has the DNA TGCAGCGTTTTTGGGGGGTTAGGGTCTTCTAATGAAAAACTGTTTTTT. As protein: CSVFGGLGSSNEKLFF.

This rearrangement joins TRBV27 to TRBJ1-2, with D possibly matching TRBD1 (6 bases). CDR3 length equals 14 residues. V lost 3 bases to trimming and J lost 4 bases, with 12 bases between them. Germline values: CDR1 MNHEY, CDR2 SMNVEV (reference sequence). The CDR3 region is CASSFTGRGYGYTF. For the CDR3, the DNA is TGTGCCAGCAGTTTCACAGGGCGGGGCTATGGCTACACCTTC.

This clone was seen once. This chain uses TRBV18 with TRBJ2-7, with D perhaps TRBD2 (5 bases). The V gene lost 6 bases and the J gene lost 0 bases, with 12 bases spanning the gap. The germline V gene encodes CDR1 KGHSH and CDR2 LQKENI. This CDR3 is 14 amino acids long. The CDR3 here is CASSNMGVSYEQYF. CDR3 coding DNA: TGTGCCAGCTCTAACATGGGAGTCTCCTACGAGCAGTACTTC.

Here the CDR3 reads CASSPGGRGTDTQYF. The CDR3 nucleotides are TGTGCCAGCAGTCCGGGGGGGCGAGGCACAGATACGCAGTATTTT. This chain joins TRBV28 and TRBJ2-3, with TRBD2 matching over 8 bases. Germline loops: CDR1 MDHEN, CDR2 SYDVKM. The CDR3 consists of 15 residues. V gave up 5 bases and J gave up 1 base; unmatched junction bases: 5.

The rearrangement joins TRBV11-3 to TRBJ2-7, with TRBD2 identical over 10 bases. J gave up 0 bases and V 6 bases, and 2 bases lay outside the gene matches. The CDR3 extends over 14 amino acids. Germline V gene lookup returns CDR1 SGHNT and CDR2 YENEEA. As DNA, the CDR3 is TGTGCCAGCAGTCCTAGCGGGGGCTCCTACGAGCAGTACTTC. Translating it yields CASSPSGGSYEQYF.

DNA for the CDR3: TGTGCCAGCGAAGTGACAGAACAAGAGACCCAGTACTTC. Protein: CASEVTEQETQYF. The J gene is TRBJ2-5, the V gene TRBV2; the D gene is possibly TRBD1 (5 bases). CDR1 and CDR2 (germline): SNHLY, FYNNEI. This CDR3 region has 13 residues. V lost 8 bases and J 2 bases, leaving 12 bases between the germline ends.

This clone was detected only once. The chain joins TRBV4-1 to TRBJ2-2; 7 nucleotides agree with TRBD2. The V gene end was trimmed by 7 bases and the J gene end by 4 bases; junction bases not matched to a gene: 6. CDR3 length: 14 amino acids. Germline V lookup: CDR1 MGHRA, CDR2 YSYEKL. The CDR3 sequence is CASTPGGSTGELFF. For the CDR3, the DNA is TGCGCCAGCACCCCCGGGGGGAGCACCGGGGAGCTGTTTTTT.

This chain uses TRBV15 with TRBJ1-2, with TRBD1 as a possible D gene (5 bases). Between the trimmed V and J ends, which lost 8 bases and 1 base, there was a span of 17 bases. Per germline, CDR1 LNHNV and CDR2 YYDKDF (reference sequence). The CDR3 has 15 residues. The CDR3 spells CATGGNRLNNYGYTF. The CDR3 nucleotides read TGTGCCACCGGGGGTAACAGACTAAATAACTATGGCTACACCTTC. Full variable domain (missing parts from reference TRBV15 and TRBJ1-2): DAMVIQNPRYQVTQFGKPVTLSCSQTLNHNVMYWYQQKSSQAPKLLFHYYDKDFNNEADTPDNFQSRRPNTSFCFLDIRSPGLGDTAMYLCATGGNRLNNYGYTFGSGTRLTVV.

The chain carries TRBV5-1 and TRBJ2-3; TRBD2 agrees at 9 bases. Germline values: CDR1 SGHRS, CDR2 YFSETQ. CDR3 length: 14 residues. Trimming removed 4 bases from V and 1 base from J; junction bases left unmatched: 1. The chain's CDR3 is CASSVAGGTDTQYF. The CDR3 DNA reads TGCGCCAGCAGCGTAGCGGGAGGCACAGATACGCAGTATTTT. Supplemented by reference TRBV5-1 and TRBJ2-3, the full variable domain reads KAGVTQTPRYLIKTRGQQVTLSCSPISGHRSVSWYQQTPGQGLQFLFEYFSETQRNKGNFPGRFSGRQFSNSRSEMNVSTLELGDSALYLCASSVAGGTDTQYFGPGTRLTVL.

The chain links TRBV18 to TRBJ2-5, with 9 bases matching TRBD1. Germline V lookup: CDR1 KGHSH, CDR2 LQKENI. This CDR3 contains 15 residues. The J segment lost 4 bases and the V segment lost 0 bases, leaving 3 bases of the junction unmatched. This CDR3 reads CASSPPTGGGETQYF. In DNA form, the CDR3 reads TGTGCCAGCTCACCACCGACAGGGGGGGGAGAGACCCAGTACTTC.

This chain links TRBV7-9 with TRBJ2-3, with a tentative D call TRBD1 (6 bases). The CDR3 is 17 amino acids. Deletions cut 4 bases from V and 3 bases from J, with 20 bases between. Germline V gene data show CDR1 as SEHNR and CDR2 as FQNEAQ (reference sequence). The CDR3 region has the DNA TGTGCCAGCAGCTGGGCAGGGGAGAATCCGGGTACAGATACGCAGTATTTT. It codes for CASSWAGENPGTDTQYF.

This clone was observed a single time. This chain joins TRBV15 and TRBJ1-4, with D unresolved. Deletions cut 0 bases from V and 0 bases from J, with 8 bases between. The CDR3 length is 16 residues. CDR1 and CDR2 (germline): LNHNV, YYDKDF (reference sequence). The CDR3 nucleotides are TGTGCCACCAGCAGAGATTACCAAACAACTAATGAAAAACTGTTTTTT. It encodes CATSRDYQTTNEKLFF.

The rearrangement links TRBV28 to TRBJ2-7; possible D gene TRBD2, 5 bases. Germline-derived CDR1 and CDR2 are MDHEN and SYDVKM. The CDR3 has 15 amino acids. With 3 bases removed from V and 1 base from J, the gap between germline ends came to 13 bases. The CDR3 loop is CASSLISELSYEQYF. The CDR3 nucleotides read TGTGCCAGCAGTTTGATTAGCGAGTTGTCCTACGAGCAGTACTTC.

The gene calls are TRBV19 and TRBJ1-1; D is unresolved. Trimming took 0 bases from V and 1 from J, leaving 12 bases between them. Germline V gene sequence: CDR1 LNHDA, CDR2 SQIVND (reference sequence). CDR3 length: 16 residues. The CDR3 is CASSIDPLRWNTEAFF. DNA of the CDR3: TGTGCCAGTAGTATAGACCCCCTACGTTGGAACACTGAAGCTTTCTTT.

The chain links TRBV27 to TRBJ2-7, with no clear D. CDR1 MNHEY and CDR2 SMNVEV come from the germline V gene (reference sequence). With 5 bases removed from V and 2 bases from J, the gap between germline ends came to 4 bases. The CDR3 length is 11 residues. The CDR3 reads CASSQTYEQYF. CDR3 DNA sequence: TGTGCCAGCAGTCAAACCTACGAGCAGTACTTC.

This chain connects TRBV27 to TRBJ2-5; maybe TRBD2 (6 bases). The CDR3 contains 12 residues. Trimming pared 5 bases from V and 7 bases from J, leaving 11 bases between. Looked up from germline, CDR1 is MNHEY and CDR2 is SMNVEV (reference sequence). The CDR3 sequence is CASSSGRGTQYF. The CDR3 bases are TGTGCCAGCAGTAGCGGGCGTGGGACCCAGTACTTC.

The chain recombines TRBV6-5 with TRBJ2-7; D gene ambiguous. The germline V gene encodes CDR1 MNHEY and CDR2 SVGAGI. The CDR3 covers 11 residues. V was cut by 6 bases and J by 9 bases, with 12 bases left in between. As DNA, the CDR3 is TGTGCCAGCAGCGCGGTAGACGGGCAGTACTTC. This translates into CASSAVDGQYF.

The genes are TRBV7-3 and TRBJ2-7; 11 bases align to TRBD2. With 3 bases clipped from V and 2 bases from J, the junction kept 9 bases outside the gene matches. The CDR3 consists of 17 residues. Germline V lookup: CDR1 SGHTA, CDR2 FQGTGA. CDR3 in amino acids: CASSLGLAGGTPYEQYF. CDR3 bases: TGTGCCAGCAGCTTGGGGCTAGCGGGAGGAACACCCTACGAGCAGTACTTC.

This chain links TRBV4-3 with TRBJ2-3, with TRBD2 matching 13 bases. The V segment lost 4 bases and the J segment 1 base; nucleotides outside the gene matches: 17. The CDR3 extends over 21 amino acids. CDR1 is LGHNA and CDR2 is YSLEER in the germline V gene. CDR3 sequence: CASSPFTSTSGRTQGTDTQYF. CDR3 nucleotides: TGCGCCAGCAGCCCTTTCACCTCGACTAGCGGGAGGACACAAGGCACAGATACGCAGTATTTT.

This chain joins TRBV27 and TRBJ1-5, with TRBD1 matching over 8 bases. V shed 2 bases and J 7 bases; nucleotides not matched to a gene: 7. Germline V gives CDR1 MNHEY, CDR2 SMNVEV (reference sequence). This CDR3 spans 15 amino acids. The CDR3 protein is CASSLKQGVEQPQHF. DNA for the CDR3: TGTGCCAGCAGTTTAAAACAGGGGGTCGAACAGCCCCAGCATTTT.

This clone appeared a single time. V is TRBV27 and J is TRBJ1-2; D gene uncertain. The germline V gene has CDR1 MNHEY and CDR2 SMNVEV (reference sequence). The length of the CDR3 is 14 residues. Trimming left V 6 bases short and J 0 bases short, with 11 bases between. CDR3 nucleotide sequence: TGTGCCAGCAGCGAGGGCCTCTCTAACTATGGCTACACCTTC. It specifies CASSEGLSNYGYTF.

This rearrangement joins TRBV5-6 to TRBJ1-6; D is possibly TRBD1 (6 bases). There are 18 residues in the CDR3. V lost 3 bases, J lost 3 bases, and 19 bases lay in between. CDR1 and CDR2 (germline): SGHDT, YYEEEE. The CDR3 DNA reads TGTGCCAGCAGCTCGGACAGAAGGAACTCCTTCTATAATTCACCCCTCCACTTT. Residues: CASSSDRRNSFYNSPLHF.

The V call is TRBV4-1, the J call TRBJ1-4; 10 bases are a match to TRBD1. The germline CDR1 and CDR2 sequences are MGHRA and YSYEKL. With V trimmed by 4 bases and J by 8 bases, 4 bases remained unmatched. The CDR3 is made up of 14 amino acids. The chain's CDR3 is CASSPRTGGEKLFF. The CDR3 bases are TGCGCCAGCAGCCCCCGGACAGGGGGAGAAAAACTGTTTTTT.